This record looks at one T cell receptor beta chain sequence and its context. The data belong to a study of technical replicates of blood from a handful of donors. Data came from immunoSEQ multiplex PCR; TCRdb stores just in-frame clones and leaves some out. Here the sample spans about 44,000 clones, 90% to 97% being singletons. V was trimmed by 3 bases and J by 5 bases, leaving 16 bases between them. CDR1 and CDR2 (germline): WNHNN, SYGVQD (reference sequence). This CDR3 contains 16 residues. This TCR came from a human donor in good health. This chain joins TRBV10-1 and TRBJ2-2; D perhaps matches TRBD1 (5 bases). The sample comprised T cells isolated from PBMCs. The CDR3 bases are TGCGCCAGCAGTGAAGCCAGGGCGGAAAGGACCGGGGAGCTGTTTTTT. Amino acids: CASSEARAERTGELFF.